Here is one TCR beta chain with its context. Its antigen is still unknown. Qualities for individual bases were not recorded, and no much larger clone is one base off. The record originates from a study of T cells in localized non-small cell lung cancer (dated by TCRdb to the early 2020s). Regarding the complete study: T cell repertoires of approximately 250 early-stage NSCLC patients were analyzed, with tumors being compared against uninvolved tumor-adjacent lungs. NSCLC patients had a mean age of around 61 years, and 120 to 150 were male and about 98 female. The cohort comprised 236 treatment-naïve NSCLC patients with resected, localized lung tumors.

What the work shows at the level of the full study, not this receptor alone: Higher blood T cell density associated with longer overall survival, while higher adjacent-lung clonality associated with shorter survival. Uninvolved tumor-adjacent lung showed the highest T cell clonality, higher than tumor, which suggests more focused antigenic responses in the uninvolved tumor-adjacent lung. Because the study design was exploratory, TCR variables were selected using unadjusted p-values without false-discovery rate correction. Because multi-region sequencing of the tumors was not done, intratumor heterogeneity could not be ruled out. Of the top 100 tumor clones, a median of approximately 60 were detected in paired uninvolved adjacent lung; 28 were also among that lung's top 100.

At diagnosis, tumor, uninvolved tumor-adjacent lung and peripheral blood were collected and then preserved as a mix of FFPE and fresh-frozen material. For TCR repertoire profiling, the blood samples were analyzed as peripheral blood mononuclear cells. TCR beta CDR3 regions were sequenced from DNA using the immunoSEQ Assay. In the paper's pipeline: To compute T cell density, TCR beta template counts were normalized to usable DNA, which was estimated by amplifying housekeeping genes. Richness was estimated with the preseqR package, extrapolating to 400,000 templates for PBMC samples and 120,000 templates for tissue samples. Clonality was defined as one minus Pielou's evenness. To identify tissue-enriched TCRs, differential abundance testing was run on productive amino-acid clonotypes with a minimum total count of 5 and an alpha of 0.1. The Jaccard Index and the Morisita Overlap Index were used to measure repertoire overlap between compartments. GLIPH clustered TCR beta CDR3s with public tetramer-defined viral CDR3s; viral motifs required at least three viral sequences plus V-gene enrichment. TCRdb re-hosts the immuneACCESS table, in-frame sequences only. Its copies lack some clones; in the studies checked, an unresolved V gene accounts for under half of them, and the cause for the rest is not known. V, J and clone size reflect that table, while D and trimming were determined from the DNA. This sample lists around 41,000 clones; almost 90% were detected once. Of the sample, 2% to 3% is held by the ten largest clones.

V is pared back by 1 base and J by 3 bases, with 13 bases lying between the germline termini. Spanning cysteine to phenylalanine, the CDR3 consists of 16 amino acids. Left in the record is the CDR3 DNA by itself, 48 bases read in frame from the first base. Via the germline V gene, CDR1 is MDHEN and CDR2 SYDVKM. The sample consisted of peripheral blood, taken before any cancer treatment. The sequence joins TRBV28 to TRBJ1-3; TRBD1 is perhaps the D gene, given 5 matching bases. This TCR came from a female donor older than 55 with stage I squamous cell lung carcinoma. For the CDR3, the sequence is CASSLSGFLDGNTIYF. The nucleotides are TGTGCCAGCAGTTTATCAGGGTTTTTGGATGGAAACACCATATATTTT.